The T cell receptor beta chain under discussion was sequenced for a study of T cell changes during pregnancy in multiple sclerosis. Measured with immunoSEQ multiplex PCR; TCRdb has only the in-frame clones, and not every one. The sample has tens of thousands of clones; about nine tenths are singletons. This clone was detected once. From germline, CDR1 is MDHEN and CDR2 SYDVKM. Trimming stripped 7 bases from V and 2 bases from J, with 18 bases between. The CDR3 is made up of 15 amino acids. The V and J genes are TRBV28 and TRBJ2-7; D is possibly TRBD2 (6 bases). This sequence was found in a female donor in good health, enrolled as a control in a pregnancy study. Specimen: peripheral blood, collected in the third trimester of pregnancy. Here the CDR3 DNA reads TGTGCCAGCATCCCCCACAAGGGAGGCGCCTACGAGCAGTACTTC. This sequence encodes CASIPHKGGAYEQYF.